These T cell receptor beta chains were read from a single sample in a study of CD8+CD57+ T cells in acquired aplastic anemia. TCRdb re-called the reads with MiXCR, one entry per CDR3 protein. The sample includes 150,000 to 200,000 distinct CDR3 sequences, 71% seen only once; the top ten take approximately 42%. The sequenced sample consisted of sorted CD4+, CD8+, or CD8+CD57+ T cells (not recorded which) from PBMCs. The source is a human donor with aplastic anemia. Each CDR3 is given without its conserved first and last residue. Clone size appears in some rows only: once, few, many, or a class for an expanded clone.

j_call clone_size v_call cdr3_aa
TRBJ1-6 - TRBV7-8 ASSLVRAAGSPLH
TRBJ2-3 - TRBV29-1 SVRQGSTDTQY
TRBJ1-5 - TRBV2 ASSEAGSNQPQH
TRBJ2-2 - TRBV2 ASSYTGTSANTGELF
TRBJ2-7 - TRBV20-1 SARGVVGVPYEQY
TRBJ2-5 few TRBV20-1 SALAGETQY
TRBJ2-7 - TRBV19 ASSARDGTTGGEQY
TRBJ2-5 - TRBV7-9 ASIRTGTHWETQY
TRBJ1-1 - TRBV11-3 ASSSYGGQGAEAF
TRBJ2-7 - TRBV24-1 ATSAHPIPPD
TRBJ2-2 - TRBV25-1 ASSPQGLNTGELF
TRBJ2-7 - TRBV5-1 ASSLLSGPHEQY
TRBJ2-5 few TRBV20-1 SATRRGRPIQETQY
TRBJ2-7 - TRBV11-3 ASSYREGHEQY
TRBJ1-2 - TRBV11-3 ASSLVGNGYT
TRBJ1-1 few TRBV29-1 SVGGGQGTEAF